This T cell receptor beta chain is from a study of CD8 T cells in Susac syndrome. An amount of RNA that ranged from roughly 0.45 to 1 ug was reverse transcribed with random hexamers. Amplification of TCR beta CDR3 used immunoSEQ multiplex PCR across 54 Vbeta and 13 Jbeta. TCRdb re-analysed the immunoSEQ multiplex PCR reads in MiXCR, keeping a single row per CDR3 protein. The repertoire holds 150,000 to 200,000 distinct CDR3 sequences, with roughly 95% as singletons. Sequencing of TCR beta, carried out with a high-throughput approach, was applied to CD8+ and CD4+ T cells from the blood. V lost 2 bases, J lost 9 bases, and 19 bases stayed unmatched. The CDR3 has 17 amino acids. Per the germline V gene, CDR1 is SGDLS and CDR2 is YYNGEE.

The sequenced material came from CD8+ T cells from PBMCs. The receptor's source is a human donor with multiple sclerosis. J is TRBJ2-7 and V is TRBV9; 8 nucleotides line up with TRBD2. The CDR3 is CASSVASGPTEGGWQYF. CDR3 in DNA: TGTGCCAGCAGCGTGGCTAGCGGGCCCACCGAGGGGGGCTGGCAGTACTTC.